This T cell receptor beta chain comes out of a study of CD8+ T cells in alopecia areata. Following extraction, RNA underwent reverse transcription to cDNA, which served as the sequencing template. Clones were read by immunoSEQ multiplex PCR, and TCRdb kept only the in-frame ones, dropping some. The sample includes about 150,000 clones, about 90% of them seen just once. Study-wide findings and caveats: Especially in alopecia totalis/universalis, lesional scalp showed greater clonality than normal scalp did.

This CDR3 is built from 14 residues. From germline, CDR1 is SGHRS and CDR2 YFSETQ. Trimming cost V 0 bases and J 1 base, with 5 bases left between them. Notes on this clone: Its antigen is still unknown.

Investigators sorted PBMCs to obtain both CD4+ and CD8+ T cells. The clonotype was recovered from a human donor with alopecia areata. This sample comprised CD8+ T cells sorted from blood, obtained at week 0. The chain couples TRBV5-1 to TRBJ1-3; D call uncertain. The CDR3 sequence: CASSLGESGNTIYF. The DNA of the CDR3 is TGCGCCAGCAGCTTGGGGGAATCTGGAAACACCATATATTTT.